This T cell receptor (beta chain) was sequenced in a study of T cells in localized non-small cell lung cancer. Produced via immunoSEQ multiplex PCR; TCRdb's table is partial and in-frame only. The sample lists tens of thousands of clones; 82% were seen once. Details on this clone: The antigen is not known.

V gave up 5 bases and J gave up 0 bases, with 4 bases separating them. This CDR3 spans 12 amino acids. CDR1 MNHNY and CDR2 SVGAGI come from the germline V gene (reference sequence). Study-wide results and limits: Uninvolved adjacent lung had higher T cell clonality than tumor and all other tissues. Longer overall survival accompanied higher blood T cell density. In adjacent lung appeared a median around 55 of the top 100 tumor clones. As only one tumor region underwent sequencing, heterogeneity remains possible.

The input for sequencing was peripheral blood, taken before any cancer treatment. The sequence was obtained from a woman aged 40-69 years with stage I lung adenocarcinoma. This sequence joins TRBV6-6 and TRBJ1-1, with D unresolved. This CDR3 is CASSPLNTEAFF. In DNA, the CDR3 is TGTGCCAGCAGTCCCCTGAACACTGAAGCTTTCTTT.